This T cell receptor beta chain derives from a study of blood T cell repertoires in COVID-19. Background on the study: Researchers got acute and convalescent COVID-19 samples from the United States, Italy and Spain.

In the original analysis: Estimated nucleated cell counts came from reference gene primer amplification. Profiled with immunoSEQ multiplex PCR; TCRdb holds only in-frame clones, not every one. Clonal size and the V and J genes are those of that table, whereas D and trimming came from the DNA. This sample yields more than 120,000 clones, of which 87% are seen a single time; approximately 9% belongs to the top ten. Trimming removed 7 bases from V and 10 bases from J, with 17 bases in between. The CDR3 length is 12 residues. Germline V CDR1 and CDR2: GTSNPN, SVGIG (reference sequence). Sequenced sample: peripheral blood. The gene calls are TRBV30 and TRBJ2-1, with D perhaps matching TRBD2 (5 bases). The sequence came from a woman aged 50 to 65 with active or convalescent COVID-19. CDR3 loop: CASSPLEEEQFF. The CDR3 bases are TGTGCCTCATCACCCCTGGAGGAGGAGCAGTTCTTC.